The 18 T cell receptor beta chains below all came from one sample that was sequenced in a study of regulatory T cells in long-lasting Graves disease. The authors built TCR beta libraries using iRepertoire HTBI primers and Arm-PCR of CDR3 regions. Each CDR3 protein gets one entry after TCRdb re-called the multiplex PCR reads with MiXCR. Among about 540,000 distinct CDR3 sequences listed, roughly 14% were seen once. Time point indicated: newly diagnosed GD, antithyroid drugs for less than 3 months. Generation of the TCR library employed RNA extracted from PBMCs. The same data also went into a second study, on T cells in Graves' hyperthyroidism and ophthalmopathy.

Sequences were derived from peripheral blood mononuclear cells (PBMCs), sampled at new diagnosis, from a patient treated with antithyroid drugs. The receptor source for this set is a man younger than 40 with Graves disease.

The rearrangement links TRBV20-1 to TRBJ2-7; D perhaps matches TRBD1 (7 bases). CDR1 and CDR2 from the germline V gene are DFQATT and SNEGSKA (reference sequence). Trimming shortened V by 4 bases and J by 4 bases, and 20 bases separated the two germline ends. This CDR3 is built from 15 residues. Written as DNA, the CDR3 is TGCAGTGCTATAGAGACAGGGAGGTCTCGGTACGAGCAGTACTTC. It specifies CSAIETGRSRYEQYF.

This clonotype was seen repeatedly, ten times or more. The V gene is TRBV5-1, the J gene TRBJ2-2; 8 nucleotides align to TRBD2. The germline gives CDR1 SGHRS, CDR2 YFSETQ. Trimming at V came to 4 bases and at J to 1 base, leaving 3 bases not matched to a gene. This CDR3 spans 15 amino acids. CDR3 in amino acids: CASSLSGGNTGELFF. CDR3 sequence (DNA): TGCGCCAGCAGCCTCAGCGGGGGGAACACCGGGGAGCTGTTTTTT.

This clonotype was observed at least ten times. The J gene is TRBJ2-7, the V gene TRBV5-1; 8 bases align to TRBD1. CDR3 length equals 14 residues. Germline CDR1 and CDR2: SGHRS and YFSETQ. The V and J ends lost 3 bases and 7 bases, in that order; junction bases with no gene match: 9. The DNA of the CDR3 is TGCGCCAGCAGCTCGACAGGGGTCGTGCGAGAGCAGTACTTC. It yields the protein CASSSTGVVREQYF.

This clonotype was found once. The chain has TRBV5-1 and TRBJ1-2; TRBD1 might be the D (5 bases). CDR3 size: 14 residues. Germline lookup yields CDR1 SGHRS and CDR2 YFSETQ. V was pared by 4 bases and J by 9 bases, with 19 bases between. Here the CDR3 DNA reads TGCGCCAGCAGCCAAGGGACCTCTGGGATGCGCTACACCTTC. It translates to CASSQGTSGMRYTF.

Only a few counts were recorded for this clonotype. The J gene is TRBJ2-1, the V gene TRBV27; 7 bases are a match to TRBD1. This CDR3 has 14 amino acids. Germline CDR1 and CDR2: MNHEY and SMNVEV (reference sequence). Trimming removed 2 bases from V and 10 bases from J; junction bases left unmatched: 8. The CDR3 here is CASSLGRGKLEQFF. The CDR3 DNA sequence: TGTGCCAGCAGTTTAGGCAGGGGGAAATTAGAGCAGTTCTTC.

Details on this clonotype: Given a much more abundant clone one base away, this may be a read error. The J gene is TRBJ2-7, the V gene TRBV20-1, with TRBD1 matching 9 bases. CDR1 and CDR2 from the germline V gene are DFQATT and SNEGSKA (reference sequence). V was clipped by 7 bases and J by 3 bases; unmatched bases: 13. The CDR3 totals 15 residues. This CDR3 is CSGLLTDRGGYEQYF. CDR3 coding DNA: TGCAGTGGTCTCCTTACCGACAGGGGGGGCTACGAGCAGTACTTC.

The sample holds many counts of this clonotype. The chain couples TRBV2 to TRBJ2-5; 8 nucleotides agree with TRBD1. CDR1 and CDR2 (germline): SNHLY, FYNNEI. The CDR3 contains 16 residues. V lost 3 bases to trimming and J lost 1 base; unmatched junction nucleotides: 7. The CDR3 reads CASSEGPTGGQETQYF. In nucleotides, the CDR3 is TGTGCCAGCAGTGAGGGGCCCACAGGGGGCCAAGAGACCCAGTACTTC. Filled out from reference TRBV2 and TRBJ2-5, the complete variable domain reads EPEVTQTPSHQVTQMGQEVILRCVPISNHLYFYWYRQILGQKVEFLVSFYNNEISEKSEIFDDQFSVERPDGSNFTLKIRSTKLEDSAMYFCASSEGPTGGQETQYFGPGTRLLVL.

In this sample, this clonotype turned up many times. The V gene is TRBV29-1, the J gene TRBJ2-1, with TRBD2 identical over 7 bases. Germline CDR1 is SQVTM and CDR2 is ANQGSEA. Trimming cost V 3 bases and J 7 bases; bases outside gene matches: 3. CDR3 size: 12 residues. CDR3 region: CSVDIGGNEQFF. The CDR3 nucleotides read TGCAGCGTTGACATCGGGGGGAATGAGCAGTTCTTC.

To note about this clonotype: A much larger clone is a single base away; this may be a read error. The V and J genes are TRBV7-3 and TRBJ2-2; perhaps TRBD1 as D (6 bases). The germline V gene encodes CDR1 SGHTA and CDR2 FQGTGA. CDR3 length equals 19 residues. Trimming took off 5 bases at V and 6 bases at J, with 28 bases between the two ends. CDR3 region: CASSLSGPDRRLDAGELFF. The CDR3 region has the DNA TGTGCCAGCAGCCTATCAGGGCCTGACAGGCGACTTGACGCCGGGGAGCTGTTTTTT.

This clonotype was recorded many times. The gene calls are TRBV7-9 and TRBJ2-1; TRBD2 aligns across 11 bases. The germline V gene encodes CDR1 SEHNR and CDR2 FQNEAQ (reference sequence). The V and J ends lost 5 bases and 2 bases, in that order; junction bases with no gene match: 5. The length of the CDR3 is 16 residues. The CDR3 coding sequence is TGTGCCAGCAGCCCTACTAGCGGGGGACCCTACAATGAGCAGTTCTTC. The encoded protein is CASSPTSGGPYNEQFF.

This clonotype showed up many times. The CDR3 reads CASIGARGGRNTQYF. Written as DNA, the CDR3 is TGTGCCAGCATTGGAGCGAGGGGAGGTAGGAATACGCAGTATTTT. The chain joins TRBV12-3 or TRBV12-4 to TRBJ2-3, with D possibly TRBD2 on 6 matching bases. The CDR3 contains 15 residues. V shed 7 bases and J shed 7 bases, with 21 bases lying between them.

About this clonotype: A read error may be the cause here, since a much bigger clone is one base away. The rearrangement uses TRBV12-3 or TRBV12-4 and TRBJ2-7; 12 bases map to TRBD2. The CDR3 has 19 amino acids. V was clipped by 6 bases and J by 7 bases; unmatched bases: 22. CDR3 bases: TGTGCCAGCAGCCCAGTAGGAGGACTAGCGGGGAACCCTAGTGGGGAGCAGTACTTC. Amino acids: CASSPVGGLAGNPSGEQYF.

The chain carries TRBV14 and TRBJ2-2; 9 bases agree with TRBD1. Per the germline V gene, CDR1 is SGHDN and CDR2 is FVKESK. The J segment lost 2 bases and the V segment lost 4 bases, leaving 5 bases of the junction unmatched. This CDR3 has 16 residues. The CDR3 here is CASSRRTGANTGELFF. In nucleotides, the CDR3 is TGTGCCAGCAGCCGAAGGACAGGGGCCAACACCGGGGAGCTGTTTTTT.

This clonotype showed up many times. The chain joins TRBV20-1 to TRBJ2-3; TRBD1 aligns across 7 bases. Germline CDR1 DFQATT, CDR2 SNEGSKA (reference sequence). The CDR3 covers 15 residues. Trimming removed 0 bases from V and 1 base from J; junction bases left unmatched: 4. In DNA form, the CDR3 reads TGCAGTGCTAGAGATGATACAGGGGGCACAGATACGCAGTATTTT. Translation gives CSARDDTGGTDTQYF.

In this sample, this clonotype turned up once. A much larger clone lies a single base off, so this may be a read error. The V call is TRBV3-1, the J call TRBJ2-7; D is unresolved. The germline gives CDR1 LGHDT, CDR2 YNNKEL (reference sequence). This CDR3 is built from 13 residues. The CDR3 coding sequence is TGTGCCAGCAGCCCCGTCTACGAATACGAGAAGTACTTC. Amino acid sequence: CASSPVYEYEKYF.

This clonotype was counted only a few times. This rearrangement joins TRBV28 to TRBJ2-6, with 7 bases fitting TRBD1. The CDR3 extends over 15 amino acids. V shed 5 bases, J shed 4 bases, and the junction held 5 bases outside the gene matches. CDR1 is MDHEN and CDR2 is SYDVKM in the germline V gene. In DNA form, the CDR3 reads TGTGCCAGCAGTGAGGGGGCGCAGGGGGCCAACGTCCTGACTTTC. It is translated as CASSEGAQGANVLTF. The full variable domain, with the rest looked up from reference TRBV28 and TRBJ2-6, is DVKVTQSSRYLVKRTGEKVFLECVQDMDHENMFWYRQDPGLGLRLIYFSYDVKMKEKGDIPEGYSVSREKKERFSLILESASTNQTSMYLCASSEGAQGANVLTFGAGSRLTVL.

This clonotype has a count of ten or more. The rearrangement links TRBV12-3 or TRBV12-4 to TRBJ2-6; the D is unclear. The length of the CDR3 is 14 residues. V was cut by 6 bases and J by 0 bases, with 6 bases left in between. The CDR3 loop is CASRGYSGANVLTF. The CDR3 region has the DNA TGTGCCAGCAGGGGATACTCTGGGGCCAACGTCCTGACTTTC.

This clonotype has at least ten counts. The chain recombines TRBV24-1 with TRBJ1-1; unclear D gene. Germline V gives CDR1 KGHDR, CDR2 SFDVKD. V lost 3 bases, J lost 5 bases, and 15 bases lay in between. This CDR3 has 15 amino acids. The CDR3 DNA reads TGTGCCACCAGTGATGCCTCGGGCAGAGGGACTGAAGCTTTCTTT. Its translation is CATSDASGRGTEAFF.